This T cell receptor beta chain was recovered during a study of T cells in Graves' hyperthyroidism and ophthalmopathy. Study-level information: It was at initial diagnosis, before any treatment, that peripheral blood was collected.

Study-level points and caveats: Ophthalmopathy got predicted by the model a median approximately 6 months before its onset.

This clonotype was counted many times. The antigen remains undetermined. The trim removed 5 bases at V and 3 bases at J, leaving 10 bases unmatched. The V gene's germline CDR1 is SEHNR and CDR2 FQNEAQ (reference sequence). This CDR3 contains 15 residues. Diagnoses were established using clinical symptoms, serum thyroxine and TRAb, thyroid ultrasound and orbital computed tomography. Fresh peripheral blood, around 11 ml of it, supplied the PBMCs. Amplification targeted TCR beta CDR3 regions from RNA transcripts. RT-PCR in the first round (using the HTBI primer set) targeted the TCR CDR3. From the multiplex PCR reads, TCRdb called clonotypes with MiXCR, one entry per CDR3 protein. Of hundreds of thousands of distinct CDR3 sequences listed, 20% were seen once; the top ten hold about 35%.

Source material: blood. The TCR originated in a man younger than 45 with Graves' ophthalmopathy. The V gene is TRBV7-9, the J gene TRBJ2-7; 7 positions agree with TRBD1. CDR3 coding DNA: TGTGCCAGCAGCCGACCCGGGACAGTCCTCTACGAGCAGTACTTC. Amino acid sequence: CASSRPGTVLYEQYF.